The clone carrying this TCR beta chain was detected only once. The source of the sample is a study of technical replicates of blood from a handful of donors. J was trimmed by 2 bases and V by 4 bases; bases with no gene match: 21. The CDR3 length is 21 residues. Germline CDR1 reads LNHDA; CDR2 reads SQIVND (reference sequence). Measured with immunoSEQ multiplex PCR; TCRdb has only the in-frame clones, and not every one. The repertoire holds some 70,000 clones, with just over 90% as singletons. The sequence derives from a human donor in good health. Some clones in this sample may be carry-over from other donors' samples. Sequencing input: PBMCs. The gene calls are TRBV19 and TRBJ2-5; 11 nucleotides agree with TRBD2. The CDR3 here is CASSTEVSTSGSVSNQETQYF. In nucleotides, the CDR3 is TGTGCCAGTAGTACCGAAGTAAGCACTAGCGGGAGTGTTTCCAATCAAGAGACCCAGTACTTC.